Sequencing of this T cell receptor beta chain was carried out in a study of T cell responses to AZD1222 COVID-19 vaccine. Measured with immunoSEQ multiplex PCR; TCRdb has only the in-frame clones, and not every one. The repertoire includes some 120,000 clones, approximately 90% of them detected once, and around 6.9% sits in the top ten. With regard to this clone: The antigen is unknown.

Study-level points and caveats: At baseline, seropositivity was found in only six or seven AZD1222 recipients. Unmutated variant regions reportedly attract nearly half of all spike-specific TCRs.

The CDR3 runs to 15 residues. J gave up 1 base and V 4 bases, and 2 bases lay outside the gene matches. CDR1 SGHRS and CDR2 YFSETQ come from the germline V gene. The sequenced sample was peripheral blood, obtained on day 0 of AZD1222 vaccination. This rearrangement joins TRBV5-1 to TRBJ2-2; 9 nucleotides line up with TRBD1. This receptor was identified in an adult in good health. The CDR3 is CASSRGQGNTGELFF. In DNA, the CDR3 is TGCGCCAGCAGCAGGGGACAGGGGAACACCGGGGAGCTGTTTTTT.